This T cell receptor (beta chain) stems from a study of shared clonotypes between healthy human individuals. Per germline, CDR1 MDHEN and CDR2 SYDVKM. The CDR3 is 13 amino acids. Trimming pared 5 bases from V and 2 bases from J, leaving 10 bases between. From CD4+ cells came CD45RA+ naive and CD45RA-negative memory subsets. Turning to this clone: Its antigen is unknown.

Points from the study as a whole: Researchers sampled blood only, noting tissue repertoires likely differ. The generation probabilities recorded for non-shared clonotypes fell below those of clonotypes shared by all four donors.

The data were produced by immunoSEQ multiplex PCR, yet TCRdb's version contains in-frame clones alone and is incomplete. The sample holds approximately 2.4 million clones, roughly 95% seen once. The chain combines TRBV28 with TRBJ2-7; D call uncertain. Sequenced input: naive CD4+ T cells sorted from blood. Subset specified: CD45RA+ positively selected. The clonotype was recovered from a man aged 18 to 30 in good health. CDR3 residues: CASSRSGAYEQYF. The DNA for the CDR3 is TGTGCCAGCAGTCGTAGTGGAGCCTACGAGCAGTACTTC.